This T cell receptor (beta chain) was identified during a study of T cell responses to AZD1222 COVID-19 vaccine. Study conclusions and caveats: Most donors were white British, females outnumbered males, and clonal diversity was possibly underestimated. Compared with day 0, the breadth and depth of the Spike-specific TCR repertoire rose significantly after two doses of AZD1222. Sampling captured repertoires only after the peak T cell response.

The CDR3 covers 14 residues. In germline, CDR1 is GTSNPN, CDR2 SVGIG (reference sequence). The V gene end was trimmed by 1 base and the J gene end by 4 bases; junction bases not matched to a gene: 4. Generated by immunoSEQ multiplex PCR, the TCRdb table keeps only in-frame clones and is missing some. The repertoire consists of tens of thousands of clones, with approximately 83% occurring once and the leading ten covering over 40%. This clone was picked up one time. The antigen is unknown. This TCR derives from an adult in good health. The source material was peripheral blood, sampled on day 0 of AZD1222 vaccination. The rearrangement links TRBV30 to TRBJ2-3; 8 positions match TRBD2. This chain's CDR3 is CAWSAGLAADTQYF. CDR3 DNA sequence: TGTGCCTGGAGTGCTGGACTAGCCGCAGATACGCAGTATTTT.